Described below is a single T cell receptor beta chain sequence and its context. What it binds is not known. Some clones are missing from TCRdb's copy, which holds only in-frame ones; the method was immunoSEQ multiplex PCR. The sample gives 110,000 to 150,000 clones, roughly 88% of which show up once; around 8% is in the top ten. The donors were in the approximately 120-subject validation cohort; that cohort was separate from the roughly 660-subject first cohort. CDR1 is LNHDA, CDR2 SQIVND, per germline (reference sequence). V was pared by 5 bases and J by 6 bases, with 8 bases of the junction left unmatched. This CDR3 comprises 14 residues. These data originate in a study of cytomegalovirus exposure and HLA in healthy donors. General study points: Reported performance of the classifier showed diagnosis of cytomegalovirus status with high specificity and sensitivity. The TCR clusters that emerged in the first cohort tended, a later analysis found, to co-occur in the roughly 130 validation repertoires.

This clonotype was obtained from a woman aged 18-29 years in good health and CMV-seropositive. V and J are TRBV19 and TRBJ2-7, with 9 bases identical to TRBD1. Sequenced material: PBMCs. This chain's CDR3 is CASSLGQGGTEQYF. Written as DNA, the CDR3 is TGTGCCAGTAGTCTGGGACAGGGAGGTACCGAGCAGTACTTC.